Below, 27 T cell receptor beta chains from the same sample are listed, as sequenced in a study of regulatory T cells in long-lasting Graves disease. The sample's time point: persistent/refractory GD, antithyroid drugs over 5 years with positive TRAb. Generation of the TCR library employed RNA extracted from PBMCs. Libraries of TCR beta came from iRepertoire HTBI primers plus Arm-PCR of CDR3 regions. A single record per CDR3 protein comes from TCRdb applying MiXCR to the multiplex PCR reads. Among fewer than 400,000 distinct CDR3 sequences listed, less than 25% were seen once. The material was peripheral blood mononuclear cells (PBMCs), obtained when the disease was refractory, from a patient treated with antithyroid drugs. These receptors originate from a female donor with Graves disease.

In this sample, this clonotype turned up a few times. V is TRBV7-2 and J is TRBJ1-4, with 9 bases that match TRBD1. Germline loops: CDR1 SGHTA, CDR2 FQGNSA. The CDR3 is made up of 15 amino acids. V shed 5 bases, J shed 5 bases, and the junction held 6 bases outside the gene matches. This CDR3 is CASSGGGTGNEKLFF. CDR3 DNA sequence: TGTGCCAGCAGCGGAGGCGGGACAGGGAATGAAAAACTGTTTTTT.

A few counts support this clonotype. J is TRBJ2-7 and V is TRBV12-3 or TRBV12-4, with TRBD1 matching over 7 bases. The V gene end was trimmed by 9 bases and the J gene end by 3 bases; junction bases not matched to a gene: 2. CDR3 length: 11 amino acids. The CDR3 sequence is CASQGVYEQYF. DNA for the CDR3: TGTGCCAGTCAGGGGGTCTACGAGCAGTACTTC.

The genes are TRBV11-1 and TRBJ2-5, with D tentatively TRBD1 (5 bases). V lost 4 bases and J 2 bases, leaving 14 bases between the germline ends. Germline V gives CDR1 SGHAT, CDR2 FQDESV (reference sequence). The CDR3 spans 15 residues. The chain's CDR3 is CASSSYLGEQETQYF. CDR3 sequence (DNA): TGTGCCAGCAGCTCATACCTAGGGGAACAAGAGACCCAGTACTTC.

This clonotype came up many times. The rearrangement uses TRBV7-8 and TRBJ2-5, with 9 positions matching TRBD2. Trimming at V came to 0 bases and at J to 8 bases, leaving 10 bases not matched to a gene. The CDR3 runs 16 residues. Germline V gives CDR1 SGHVS, CDR2 FQNEAQ. The CDR3 loop is CASSLARAGGVETQYF. DNA for the CDR3: TGTGCCAGCAGCTTAGCGAGAGCGGGAGGCGTAGAAACCCAGTACTTC.

At least ten counts were recorded for this clonotype. The V and J genes are TRBV7-2 and TRBJ2-7, with 7 bases matching TRBD1. The length of the CDR3 is 13 residues. Trimming took 3 bases from V and 5 from J; bases not matched to a gene: 4. The germline V gene encodes CDR1 SGHTA and CDR2 FQGNSA. DNA for the CDR3: TGTGCCAGCAGCTTCGGACAGGCAAACGAGCAGTACTTC. Translated, it gives CASSFGQANEQYF. The whole variable domain, remainder taken from reference TRBV7-2 and TRBJ2-7, is GAGVSQSPSNKVTEKGKDVELRCDPISGHTALYWYRQSLGQGLEFLIYFQGNSAPDKSGLPSDRFSAERTGGSVSTLTIQRTQQEDSAVYLCASSFGQANEQYFGPGTRLTVT.

The chain uses TRBV18 and TRBJ1-3; a possible D gene is TRBD1 (6 bases). V dropped 5 bases and J dropped 1 base, with 9 bases sitting between them. The CDR3 has 14 residues. CDR1 and CDR2 from the germline V gene are KGHSH and LQKENI. CDR3 nucleotides: TGTGCCAGCTCATATGGACAGTCTGGAAACACCATATATTTT. Its translation: CASSYGQSGNTIYF.

This clonotype turned up a few times. V is TRBV27 and J is TRBJ1-6, with D perhaps matching TRBD1 (6 bases). This CDR3 spans 16 amino acids. Deletions cut 0 bases from V and 12 bases from J, with 18 bases between. Germline V gene sequence: CDR1 MNHEY, CDR2 SMNVEV (reference sequence). CDR3 amino acids: CASSLSRLLRGGPLHF. The CDR3 DNA reads as TGTGCCAGCAGTTTATCACGTCTACTCAGGGGAGGACCCCTCCACTTT.

The J gene is TRBJ1-3, the V gene TRBV30, with 7 bases lining up with TRBD1. The junction had 6 bases not matched to a gene; V was cut back by 7 bases and J by 0 bases. The CDR3 spans 14 residues. CDR1 and CDR2 from the germline V gene are GTSNPN and SVGIG (reference sequence). The CDR3 region is CAFDRASSGNTIYF. CDR3 DNA sequence: TGTGCCTTTGACAGGGCGAGCTCTGGAAACACCATATATTTT.

The CDR3 is CASSSQILTTSYNEQFF. CDR3 in DNA: TGTGCCAGCAGTTCCCAAATTCTGACTACCTCCTACAATGAGCAGTTCTTC. V is TRBV6-2 or TRBV6-3 and J is TRBJ2-1, with a weak D call TRBD2 (5 bases). The germline V gene has CDR1 MNHEY and CDR2 SVGEGT. This CDR3 has 17 residues. V shed 4 bases and J shed 0 bases, with 16 bases lying between them.

V and J are TRBV9 and TRBJ2-2; either TRBD1 or TRBD2 may fit D (6 bases each). Germline V lookup: CDR1 SGDLS, CDR2 YYNGEE. The V end lost 3 bases, the J end lost 6 bases, and 18 bases lay between the germline ends. This CDR3 region has 16 residues. The CDR3 DNA sequence: TGTGCCAGCAGCGCGGGACATACTAGCTCCCCCGGGGAGCTGTTTTTT. Its translation: CASSAGHTSSPGELFF.

In its sample, this clonotype was seen many times. This chain joins TRBV2 and TRBJ2-7; D tentatively fits TRBD1 or TRBD2 (5 bases each). The CDR3 loop spans 14 amino acids. V lost 6 bases to trimming and J lost 3 bases, with 15 bases between them. Germline loops: CDR1 SNHLY, CDR2 FYNNEI. The CDR3 nucleotides read TGTGCCAGCAGACCGGGACCGACCAACTACGAGCAGTACTTC. Protein sequence: CASRPGPTNYEQYF.

V and J are TRBV20-1 and TRBJ2-7, with TRBD2 matching over 9 bases. Trimming cost V 3 bases and J 2 bases; bases outside gene matches: 5. Germline V gene lookup returns CDR1 DFQATT and CDR2 SNEGSKA (reference sequence). The CDR3 sequence is 14 residues long. CDR3 residues: CSASWAGGTYEQYF. The CDR3 DNA is TGCAGTGCTAGTTGGGCGGGAGGGACCTACGAGCAGTACTTC.

There are many counts of this clonotype. The chain carries TRBV6-1 and TRBJ2-5; D might be TRBD1 or TRBD2, each matching 6 bases. V was pared by 7 bases and J by 4 bases, with 19 bases between. The CDR3 has 15 residues. Germline V CDR1 and CDR2: MNHNS, SASEGT. The CDR3 here is CASTTRGTSGETQYF. The CDR3, as DNA: TGTGCCAGCACTACTCGGGGGACATCGGGAGAGACCCAGTACTTC.

This clonotype was recorded at least ten times. The CDR3 loop reads CASSPGTGPNYGYTF. CDR3 nucleotides: TGTGCCAGCAGTCCTGGGACAGGCCCGAACTATGGCTACACCTTC. The chain links TRBV12-3 or TRBV12-4 to TRBJ1-2; TRBD1 matches 8 bases. The CDR3 length is 15 residues. Trimming cost V 5 bases and J 2 bases; bases outside gene matches: 7.

The rearrangement links TRBV12-3 or TRBV12-4 to TRBJ1-3; D unresolved. The V end was cut by 1 base, the J end by 2 bases, with 9 bases between. This CDR3 contains 15 residues. The CDR3 loop reads CASSLGGETGNTIYF. CDR3 DNA: TGTGCCAGCAGTTTAGGTGGGGAGACTGGAAACACCATATATTTT.

The chain is built from TRBV29-1 and TRBJ2-7, with D possibly TRBD1 on 5 matching bases. The V end lost 5 bases, the J end lost 2 bases, and 16 bases lay between the germline ends. Germline V gene lookup returns CDR1 SQVTM and CDR2 ANQGSEA. The CDR3 sequence is 14 residues long. This CDR3 is CSVTPQVPPYEQYF. In DNA form, the CDR3 reads TGCAGCGTTACACCACAGGTACCCCCCTACGAGCAGTACTTC.

This clonotype showed up just a few times. The chain is built from TRBV2 and TRBJ2-3; 8 bases are a match to TRBD2. After removal of 5 bases from V and 4 bases from J, the junction contained 5 bases not matched to a gene. The germline V gene has CDR1 SNHLY and CDR2 FYNNEI. The CDR3 runs to 14 residues. CDR3 nucleotide sequence: TGTGCCAGCAGTCGCTTACTAGCGGCAGATACGCAGTATTTT. Translated, it gives CASSRLLAADTQYF.

Only a few counts were recorded for this clonotype. The CDR3 DNA sequence: TGCAGTGCTAGTATGCAGGGGGTCGCTGGGGCCAACGTCCTGACTTTC. Translation: CSASMQGVAGANVLTF. This chain uses TRBV20-1 with TRBJ2-6; 7 bases match TRBD1. This CDR3 has 16 amino acids. V trimming: 3 bases; J trimming: 2 bases; junction bases outside the gene matches: 7. The germline V gene has CDR1 DFQATT and CDR2 SNEGSKA (reference sequence).

V is TRBV2 and J is TRBJ2-3; D not certain. V lost 6 bases and J lost 2, with 18 bases in between. Germline V gene data show CDR1 as SNHLY and CDR2 as FYNNEI. The CDR3 length is 16 residues. The DNA of the CDR3 is TGTGCCAGCAGCTCCAAAGTCCGACCGATCACAGATACGCAGTATTTT. Encoded protein: CASSSKVRPITDTQYF.

This chain links TRBV30 with TRBJ1-4, with 9 bases that match TRBD1. Germline V gene sequence: CDR1 GTSNPN, CDR2 SVGIG (reference sequence). This CDR3 is 15 amino acids long. With V trimmed by 2 bases and J by 6 bases, 7 bases remained unmatched. This CDR3 is CAWSRETGGYEKLFF. In DNA, the CDR3 is TGTGCCTGGAGTCGAGAGACAGGGGGTTATGAAAAACTGTTTTTT.

To note about this clonotype: Germline is not matched at one junction end, which may reflect a read error. This rearrangement joins TRBV5-1 to TRBJ2-2; D uncertain. The CDR3 is 14 amino acids. CDR1 is SGHRS and CDR2 is YFSETQ in the germline V gene. CDR3 region: CASSFDLGTGELFF. The CDR3 nucleotides are TGTGCCAGCAGCTTCGATTTAGGAACCGGGGAGCTGTTTTTT.

CDR3 DNA: TGTGCCAGCAGCTTAGAGCGGAGCCGTCGCGGGGAGCAGTTCTTC. Its translation is CASSLERSRRGEQFF. The chain employs TRBV11-2 and TRBJ2-1; perhaps TRBD2 as D (5 bases). The CDR3 covers 15 residues. Trimming cost V 0 bases and J 10 bases, with 16 bases left between them. Germline V lookup: CDR1 SGHAT, CDR2 FQNNGV.

This clonotype showed up just a few times. The chain uses TRBV6-1 and TRBJ1-1, with 11 bases fitting TRBD1. V dropped 8 bases and J dropped 6; count of bases not matched to a gene: 8. Germline V CDR1 and CDR2: MNHNS, SASEGT. There are 14 residues in the CDR3. The CDR3 here is CASGRDRGSSEAFF. The CDR3 DNA reads TGTGCCAGCGGTCGGGACAGGGGGAGTTCTGAAGCTTTCTTT.

This clonotype has more than one count but fewer than ten. The chain joins TRBV30 to TRBJ2-2; D remains ambiguous. CDR1 and CDR2 (germline): GTSNPN, SVGIG (reference sequence). Trimming took 5 bases from V and 0 from J, leaving 22 bases between them. This CDR3 has 18 residues. The CDR3, as DNA: TGTGCCTGGGATCAAGGCCGTACTCGGGCCGCGAACACCGGGGAGCTGTTTTTT. This gives the protein CAWDQGRTRAANTGELFF.

Worth noting for this clonotype: This clone may be a read error of a much larger clone one base away. V and J are TRBV12-3 or TRBV12-4 and TRBJ2-5; unclear D gene. This CDR3 is built from 13 residues. Trimming pared 1 base from V and 7 bases from J, leaving 10 bases between. Here the CDR3 reads CASSLGLRGTQYF. The CDR3 DNA follows: TGTGCCAGCAGTTTAGGACTGAGAGGGACCCAGTACTTC.

The genes are TRBV29-1 and TRBJ2-4; D is unclear. This CDR3 has 15 amino acids. CDR1 and CDR2 from the germline V gene are SQVTM and ANQGSEA. Trimming took off 0 bases at V and 2 bases at J, with 11 bases between the two ends. The CDR3 sequence is CSVEDPGGTKNIQYF. The CDR3 coding sequence is TGCAGCGTTGAAGATCCAGGCGGTACCAAAAACATTCAGTACTTC.

This clonotype has just a few counts. As DNA, the CDR3 is TGTGCCAGCAGCGTTGGGACAGGGGCGGGAGAGACCCAGTACTTC. It translates to CASSVGTGAGETQYF. The chain couples TRBV9 to TRBJ2-5, with 10 bases that match TRBD1. This CDR3 is built from 15 residues. The junction had 5 bases not matched to a gene; V was cut back by 2 bases and J by 4 bases. The germline gives CDR1 SGDLS, CDR2 YYNGEE.